The following is a T cell receptor beta chain sequence with its context. This entry is derived from a study of blood T cell repertoires in COVID-19. CDR3 length: 17 residues. V lost 2 bases, J lost 0 bases, and 16 bases lay in between. Germline V gene lookup returns CDR1 KGHSH and CDR2 LQKENI. Per the authors' pipeline: Estimation of nucleated cell counts was performed using reference gene primer amplification. The table came from immunoSEQ multiplex PCR; TCRdb's copy has only in-frame clones and leaves some out. V, J and clone size derive from that table, while D and trimming were established from the DNA sequence. The sample includes approximately 170,000 clones, over 80% of them seen just once.

The origin of this receptor is an older man who had recovered from COVID-19. Sequencing was performed on peripheral blood. The chain links TRBV18 to TRBJ1-2; D gene ambiguous. CDR3 in DNA: TGTGCCAGCTCACCAAATCAGGCAGCGGGGTCTAACTATGGCTACACCTTC. It codes for CASSPNQAAGSNYGYTF.